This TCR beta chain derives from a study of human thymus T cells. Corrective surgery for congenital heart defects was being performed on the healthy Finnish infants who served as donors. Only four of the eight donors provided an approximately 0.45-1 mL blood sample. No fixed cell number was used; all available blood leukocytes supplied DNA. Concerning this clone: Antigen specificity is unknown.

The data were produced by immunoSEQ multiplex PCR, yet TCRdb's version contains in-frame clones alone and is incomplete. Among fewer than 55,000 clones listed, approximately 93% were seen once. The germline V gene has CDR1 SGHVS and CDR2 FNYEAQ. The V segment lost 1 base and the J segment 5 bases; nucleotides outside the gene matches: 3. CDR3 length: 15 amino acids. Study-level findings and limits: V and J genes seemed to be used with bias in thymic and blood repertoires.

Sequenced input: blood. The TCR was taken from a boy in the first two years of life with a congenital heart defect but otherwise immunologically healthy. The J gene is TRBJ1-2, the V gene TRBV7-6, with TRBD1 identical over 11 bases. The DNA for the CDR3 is TGTGCCAGCAGCTTAGGGACAGGGGGCGGGTATGGCTACACCTTC. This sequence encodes CASSLGTGGGYGYTF.